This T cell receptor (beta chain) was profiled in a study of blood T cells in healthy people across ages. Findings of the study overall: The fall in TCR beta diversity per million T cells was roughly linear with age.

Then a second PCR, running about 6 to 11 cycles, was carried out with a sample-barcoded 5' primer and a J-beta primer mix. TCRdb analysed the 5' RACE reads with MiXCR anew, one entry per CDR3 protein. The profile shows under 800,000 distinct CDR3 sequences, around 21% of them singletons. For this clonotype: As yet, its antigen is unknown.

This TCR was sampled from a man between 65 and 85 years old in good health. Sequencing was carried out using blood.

The CDR3 nucleotides read TGTGCCAGCAGCCCAGCCGTGACTAGCGGGGCTGAGCAGTTCTTC. As protein: CASSPAVTSGAEQFF. The genes are TRBV9 and TRBJ2-1; 11 nucleotides agree with TRBD2. CDR1 is SGDLS, CDR2 YYNGEE, per germline. This CDR3 comprises 15 residues. The J segment lost 9 bases and the V segment lost 4 bases, leaving 9 bases of the junction unmatched. Filled out from reference TRBV9 and TRBJ2-1, the complete variable domain reads DSGVTQTPKHLITATGQRVTLRCSPRSGDLSVYWYQQSLDQGLQFLIQYYNGEERAKGNILERFSAQQFPDLHSELNLSSLELGDSALYFCASSPAVTSGAEQFFGPGTRLTVL.